The 2 T cell receptor beta chains below come from one sample, sequenced in a study of beta chain features in type 1 diabetes. General observations from the study: Significant though moderate, a shortening of TCRB CDR3s appeared in all four CD4+ subsets of Type 1 diabetes patients.

The antigens for these receptors are not known. Since all of the isolated RNA was reverse transcribed, expressed TCRB transcripts were what got sequenced. This table comes from immunoSEQ multiplex PCR, and its TCRdb copy is limited to in-frame clones, with some not included. The sample comprises over 150,000 clones, about 9% of which are singletons, and around 0.56% rests with the top ten. Source material: central memory CD4+ T cells from blood. The receptors were sampled from a woman aged 18-30 years with type 1 diabetes.

This chain uses TRBV20-1 with TRBJ2-1, with D tentatively TRBD2 (7 bases). The CDR3 contains 11 residues. Per the germline V gene, CDR1 is DFQATT and CDR2 is SNEGSKA (reference sequence). V was clipped by 7 bases and J by 9 bases, with 13 bases between them. CDR3 bases: TGCAGTGTCCACAGGGAGGGTGAGCAGTTCTTC. As protein: CSVHREGEQFF.

Comments on this clone: The sample has other DNA sequences that encode this CDR3 too. This rearrangement joins TRBV11-2 to TRBJ1-1; no definite D call. This CDR3 region has 13 residues. V was trimmed by 1 base and J by 1 base, leaving 4 bases between them. The germline V gene has CDR1 SGHAT and CDR2 FQNNGV. The CDR3 DNA sequence: TGTGCCAGCAGCTTAGGACAGAACACTGAAGCTTTCTTT. Amino acid sequence: CASSLGQNTEAFF.